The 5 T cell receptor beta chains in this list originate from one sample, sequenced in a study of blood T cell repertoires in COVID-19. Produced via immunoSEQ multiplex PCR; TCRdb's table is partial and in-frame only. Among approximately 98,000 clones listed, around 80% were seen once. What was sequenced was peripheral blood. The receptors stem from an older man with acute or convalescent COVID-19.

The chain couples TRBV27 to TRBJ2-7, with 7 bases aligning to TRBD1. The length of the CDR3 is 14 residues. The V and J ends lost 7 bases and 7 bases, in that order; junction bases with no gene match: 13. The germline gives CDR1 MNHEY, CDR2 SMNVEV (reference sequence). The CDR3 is CASTDSTGTGEQYF. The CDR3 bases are TGTGCCAGCACTGACTCGACAGGGACGGGGGAGCAGTACTTC.

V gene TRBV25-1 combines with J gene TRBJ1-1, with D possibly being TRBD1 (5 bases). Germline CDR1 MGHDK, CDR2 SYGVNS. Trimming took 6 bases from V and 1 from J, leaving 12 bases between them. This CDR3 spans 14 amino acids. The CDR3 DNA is TGTGCCAGCAGCTCCAGGGTCTCGAACACTGAAGCTTTCTTT. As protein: CASSSRVSNTEAFF.

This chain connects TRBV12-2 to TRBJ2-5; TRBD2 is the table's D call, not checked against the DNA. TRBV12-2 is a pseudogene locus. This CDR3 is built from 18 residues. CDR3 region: CASRLAIGASGRAETQYF. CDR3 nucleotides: TGTGCAAGTCGCTTAGCAATCGGGGCTAGCGGGAGAGCAGAGACCCAGTACTTC.

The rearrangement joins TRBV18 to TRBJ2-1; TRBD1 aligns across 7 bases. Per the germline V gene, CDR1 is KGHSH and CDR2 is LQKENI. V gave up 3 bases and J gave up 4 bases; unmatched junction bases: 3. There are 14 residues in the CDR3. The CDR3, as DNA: TGTGCCAGCTCACCCGGACAGGAGTACAATGAGCAGTTCTTC. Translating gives CASSPGQEYNEQFF. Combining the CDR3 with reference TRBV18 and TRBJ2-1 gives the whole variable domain NAGVMQNPRHLVRRRGQEARLRCSPMKGHSHVYWYRQLPEEGLKFMVYLQKENIIDESGMPKERFSAEFPKEGPSILRIQQVVRGDSAAYFCASSPGQEYNEQFFGPGTRLTVL.

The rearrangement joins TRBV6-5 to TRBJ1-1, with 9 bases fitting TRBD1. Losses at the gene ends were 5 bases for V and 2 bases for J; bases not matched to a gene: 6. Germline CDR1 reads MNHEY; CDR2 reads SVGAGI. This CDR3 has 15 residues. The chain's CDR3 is CASSPPGQGNTEAFF. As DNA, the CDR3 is TGTGCCAGCAGTCCCCCGGGACAGGGAAACACTGAAGCTTTCTTT.